This record concerns one TCR beta chain sequence. This entry belongs to a study of T cells after somatic rescue of genetic block. The assay was immunoSEQ multiplex PCR, and TCRdb's table has in-frame clones only and misses some. The sample shows 95,000 to 120,000 clones, around nine tenths of them seen only once. V lost 5 bases and J lost 6, with 17 bases in between. The CDR3 runs to 14 residues. In germline, CDR1 is MDHEN, CDR2 SYDVKM. The source material was peripheral blood mononuclear cells (PBMCs). This TCR was recovered from a woman aged 18-29 years. V gene TRBV28 combines with J gene TRBJ2-7; D perhaps matches TRBD2 (6 bases). The CDR3 region has the DNA TGTGCCAGCAGTATCCCGGGAGCGAGGGGCGAGCAGTACTTC. This gives the protein CASSIPGARGEQYF.